Sequencing of this TCR beta chain was carried out in a study of PD-L1 blockade in urothelial cancer. Study-wide background: Patients went on atezolizumab in about 2014, receiving 1,200 mg intravenously every 3 weeks. Researchers found blood samples held a median of about 130,000 T cells. About nine tenths of the roughly 29 patients comprised males who had bladder-origin urothelial cancer. As for prior chemotherapy regimens, patients had received 0 to 3.

This CDR3 region has 14 residues. The germline V gene has CDR1 PRHDT and CDR2 FYEKMQ (reference sequence). With V trimmed by 1 base and J by 2 bases, 2 bases remained unmatched. Profiled with immunoSEQ multiplex PCR; TCRdb holds only in-frame clones, not every one. This table has tens of thousands of clones, roughly 87% appearing once. This receptor was identified in a man in his 70s with urothelial cancer. The sample consisted of PBMCs, taken around atezolizumab (anti-PD-L1) treatment. This sequence joins TRBV13 and TRBJ2-7; 7 nucleotides line up with TRBD1. This CDR3 is CASSLAQGAYEQYF. DNA for the CDR3: TGTGCCAGCAGCTTAGCCCAGGGGGCCTACGAGCAGTACTTC.